The entry below gives a single TCR beta chain sequence along with its context. The data stem from a study of shared clonotypes between healthy human individuals. Sequenced by immunoSEQ multiplex PCR; TCRdb stores in-frame clones only, minus some. The sample has under 1,100,000 clones; around 76% are singletons. CDR1 is LGHNA and CDR2 is YNFKEQ in the germline V gene. This CDR3 region has 14 residues. Trimming cost V 0 bases and J 8 bases, with 8 bases left between them. The receptor's source is a man between 18 and 29 years old in good health. The specimen sequenced was memory CD4+ T cells sorted from blood. Subset specified: CD45RA-negative fraction. The chain combines TRBV4-2 with TRBJ1-6; a possible D gene is TRBD1 (5 bases). CDR3 bases: TGTGCCAGCAGCCAAGAACAGGCGGATTCACCCCTCCACTTT. Protein sequence: CASSQEQADSPLHF.